Detailed here is one TCR beta chain. Its antigen is undetermined. The data originate from a study of cytomegalovirus exposure and HLA in healthy donors. Study-level information: Among over 350 genotyped donors, 80% to 90% fell in the Caucasian-associated ancestry cluster.

Study outcomes and limitations: A prior analysis recorded that most TCR beta V segments were productive about 87% or about 30% of the time. Roughly uniform sequencing depth across donors was assumed, possibly incorrectly. The majority of TCR sequences were rare, yet some public TCRs appeared in many donors.

A multiplex PCR was run with 60 Vbeta primers and 13 Jbeta primers. The protocol was immunoSEQ multiplex PCR, while the TCRdb copy is restricted to in-frame clones and leaves out a portion. The table records 150,000 to 200,000 clones, over 75% of them present only once. This CDR3 has 18 amino acids. V shed 0 bases and J 5 bases; nucleotides not matched to a gene: 8. The germline CDR1 and CDR2 sequences are SEHNR and FQNEAQ (reference sequence). The source material was PBMCs. The chain joins TRBV7-9 to TRBJ2-2; 11 bases agree with TRBD2. The TCR was taken from a woman between 50 and 59 years old in good health and CMV-seropositive. The DNA of the CDR3 is TGTGCCAGCAGCTTAGCGCGTAGCGGGAGGGACCTAACCGGGGAGCTGTTTTTT. It codes for CASSLARSGRDLTGELFF.